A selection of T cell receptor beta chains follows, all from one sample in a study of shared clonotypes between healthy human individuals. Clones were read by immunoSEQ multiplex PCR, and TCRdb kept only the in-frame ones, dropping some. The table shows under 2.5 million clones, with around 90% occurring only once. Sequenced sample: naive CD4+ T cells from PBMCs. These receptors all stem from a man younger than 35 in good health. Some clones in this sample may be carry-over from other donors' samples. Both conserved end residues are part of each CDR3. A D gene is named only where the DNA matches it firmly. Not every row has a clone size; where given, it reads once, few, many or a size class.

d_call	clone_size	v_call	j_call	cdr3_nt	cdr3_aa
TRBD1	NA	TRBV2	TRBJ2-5	TGTGCCAGCAGTGCCCGACAGGGGTCGCGAGAGACCCAGTACTTC	CASSARQGSRETQYF
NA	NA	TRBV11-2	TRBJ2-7	TGTGCCAGCAGCTTAGTTGGCCATCCTCTTCTACCTTACGAGCAGTACTTC	CASSLVGHPLLPYEQYF
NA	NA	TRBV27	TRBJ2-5	TGTGCCAGCAGACCGAGGGTACAAGAGACCCAGTACTTC	CASRPRVQETQYF
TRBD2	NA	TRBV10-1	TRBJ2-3	TGCGCCAGCAGCGTAGCGGGGACGACAGATACGCAGTATTTT	CASSVAGTTDTQYF
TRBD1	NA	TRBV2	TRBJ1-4	TGTGCCAGCAGCCCCGGGACAGGGAATGAAAAACTGTTTTTT	CASSPGTGNEKLFF
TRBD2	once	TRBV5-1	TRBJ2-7	TGCGCCAGCACCGAGCCTAGCGGGTCATACGAGCAGTACTTC	CASTEPSGSYEQYF
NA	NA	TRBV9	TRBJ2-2	TGTGCCAGCAGCCTCCAACCGGACCTGACCGGGGAGCTGTTTTTT	CASSLQPDLTGELFF
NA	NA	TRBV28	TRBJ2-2	TGTGCCAGCAGTTTAGCGGGCGGGCCTGCCACCGGGGAGCTGTTTTTT	CASSLAGGPATGELFF
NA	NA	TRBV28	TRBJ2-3	TGTGCCGCCGAGGGAAACACAGATACGCAGTATTTT	CAAEGNTDTQYF
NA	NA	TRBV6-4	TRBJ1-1	TGTGCCAGCAGTGACTCAGCTGGGGGCACTGAAGCTTTCTTT	CASSDSAGGTEAFF
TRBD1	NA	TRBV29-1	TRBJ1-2	TGCAGCGTTGGCCAGGGGGCGGGTAGCGGCTACACCTTC	CSVGQGAGSGYTF
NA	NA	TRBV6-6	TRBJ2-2	TGTGCCAGCAGACTACAGGGGGGGGGCTCCGGGGAGCTGTTTTTT	CASRLQGGGSGELFF
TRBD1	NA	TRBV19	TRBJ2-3	TGTGCCAGCCAAAAAAGGACAGGGGGAACAGATACGCAGTATTTT	CASQKRTGGTDTQYF
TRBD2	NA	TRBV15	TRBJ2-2	TGTGCCACCAGCAGAACCCAGGGACTAGCGGGAGGCAGTGCGGGCGGGGAGCTGTTTTTT	CATSRTQGLAGGSAGGELFF
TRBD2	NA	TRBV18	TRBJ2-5	TGTGCCAGCTCACCACAGACTAGCGGGAGTGAGACCCAGTACTTC	CASSPQTSGSETQYF